This T cell receptor (beta chain) was sequenced in a study of T-cell memory formation after mild COVID-19. Study overall: Among the donors, TCR clusters were largely specific to each donor. Findings and limits, study-wide: Pre-infection memory showed some responding clones, and this suggested that cross-reactive memory joined. There was no confirmation that second-wave clones peaking on day 37 were SARS-CoV-2 specific.

TCRdb called the 5' RACE reads again in MiXCR, with one record for every CDR3 protein. Of just over 350,000 distinct CDR3 sequences listed, approximately 15% were seen once; the top ten hold approximately 20%. This clonotype was seen ten or more times. The antigen is undetermined. This CDR3 region has 15 residues. The V and J ends lost 6 bases and 2 bases, in that order; junction bases with no gene match: 5. Germline CDR1 is MNHEY and CDR2 is SVGAGI. The material sequenced was PBMCs or a T cell subset sorted from them (not recorded which). This chain joins TRBV6-5 and TRBJ2-1, with 9 bases fitting TRBD2. This TCR was sampled from a young man who had mild COVID-19 (a few samples of this study predate the infection). Cell type and time point are not known. The CDR3: CASRRAGGTYNEQFF. In DNA, the CDR3 is TGTGCCAGCAGACGAGCGGGGGGAACCTACAATGAGCAGTTCTTC.